A selection of T cell receptor beta chains follows, all from one sample in a study of T cells in localized non-small cell lung cancer. Measured with immunoSEQ multiplex PCR; TCRdb has only the in-frame clones, and not every one. The data contain about 33,000 clones, 85% to 90% of them seen just once; the ten biggest clones take up roughly 4%. The input for sequencing was peripheral blood, taken before any cancer treatment. The receptor set was obtained from a man aged 35 to 69 with stage I lung adenocarcinoma. Each CDR3 is given with its conserved first and last residue. Each record gives: CDR3 protein, V gene.

CDR3: CASRPLSPDTQYF; V: TRBV27
CDR3: CASRGTGYNTEAFF; V: TRBV27
CDR3: CASSIPRALYNEQFF; V: TRBV19
CDR3: CASSEADTQYF; V: TRBV25-1
CDR3: CASGAGISYNSPLHF; V: TRBV5-6
CDR3: CASRLSSGNTIYF; V: TRBV2
CDR3: CASSSSGGNTGELFF; V: TRBV11-3
CDR3: CASSEWGGELFF; V: TRBV10-2
CDR3: CASSQEPSAVPSYNEQFF; V: TRBV4-1
CDR3: CASGGTLETEAFF; V: TRBV12-5
CDR3: CASSTGGTHEGEKLFF; V: TRBV5-1
CDR3: CASGPGGTTKNIQYF; V: TRBV12-5
CDR3: CASSVNRDGEAFF; V: TRBV2
CDR3: CASSPFFGGAREQFF; V: TRBV7-2
CDR3: CASGARMGTEAFF; V: TRBV27
CDR3: CASSEPGSHYGYTF; V: TRBV6-1
CDR3: CASTPGGQGSSPLHF; V: TRBV4-1
CDR3: CASRGSGSKYNEQFF; V: TRBV25-1
CDR3: CASSRGPAGTQYF; V: TRBV7-8
CDR3: CASSLERGTEAFF; V: TRBV11-2
CDR3: CASSPSGGRTEAFF; V: TRBV18
CDR3: CASRSPLGIQYF; V: TRBV27
CDR3: CASSLRTGSETQYF; V: TRBV13
CDR3: CASSEGGRQNTEAFF; V: TRBV6-1